These 21 T cell receptor beta chains originate from one sample sequenced in a study of tumor and adjacent non-tumor tissue in lung cancer. The library came from three nested PCR rounds adapted from ARM-PCR protocols. TCRdb passed the multiplex PCR reads through MiXCR, listing each CDR3 protein once. Of under 100,000 distinct CDR3 sequences in the sample, around two thirds were seen once. RNA was extracted from bulk tissue without any cell sorting. Input material: lung tumor tissue. The receptors were gathered from a man between 65 and 80 years old with non-small cell lung cancer.

This clonotype was counted at least ten times. The chain recombines TRBV5-1 with TRBJ2-5; D is uncertain. Germline V lookup: CDR1 SGHRS, CDR2 YFSETQ. Trimming removed 0 bases at V and 4 bases at J, with 10 bases between. The CDR3 contains 14 residues. The CDR3 DNA reads TGCGCCAGCAGCTTGGGAGGCCGGGTAGAGACCCAGTACTTC. It translates to CASSLGGRVETQYF. Looking up the rest from reference TRBV5-1 and TRBJ2-5 gives the full variable domain: KAGVTQTPRYLIKTRGQQVTLSCSPISGHRSVSWYQQTPGQGLQFLFEYFSETQRNKGNFPGRFSGRQFSNSRSEMNVSTLELGDSALYLCASSLGGRVETQYFGPGTRLLVL.

As for this clonotype: Here the CDR3 omits its conserved ending phenylalanine or tryptophan, so a read error is the likely source. The limits of the CDR3 on the DNA are not certain, so only TCRdb's listed CDR3 is given. This chain connects TRBV11-2 to TRBJ2-7; TRBD1 was called by the table and not checked on the DNA. With termini counted, the CDR3 has 14 amino acids. The germline gives CDR1 SGHAT, CDR2 FQNNGV. The chain's CDR3 is CASSEGDRDYEQHI.

The chain joins TRBV5-1 to TRBJ2-1; 7 bases align to TRBD2. The CDR3 is 15 residues long. Germline V gene sequence: CDR1 SGHRS, CDR2 YFSETQ. The V segment lost 5 bases and the J segment 0 bases; nucleotides outside the gene matches: 5. CDR3 region: CASRSGGSSYNEQFF. For the CDR3, the DNA is TGCGCCAGCAGATCCGGGGGGAGCTCCTACAATGAGCAGTTCTTC.

This clonotype showed up just a few times. This chain uses TRBV18 with TRBJ1-6; D unresolved. Germline CDR1 KGHSH, CDR2 LQKENI. V was clipped by 1 base and J by 1 base, with 5 bases between them. This CDR3 comprises 15 residues. The CDR3 coding sequence is TGTGCCAGCTCACCACGGGATTCCTATAATTCACCCCTCCACTTT. This sequence encodes CASSPRDSYNSPLHF.

The chain is built from TRBV29-1 and TRBJ2-3; D is unclear. Trimming removed 7 bases at V and 5 bases at J, with 13 bases between. The CDR3 sequence is 12 residues long. Germline V gives CDR1 SQVTM, CDR2 ANQGSEA. The CDR3 is CSGCLPEDTQYF. The CDR3 DNA is TGCAGCGGGTGCCTGCCCGAAGATACGCAGTATTTT.

About this clonotype itself: A clone one base away is much larger, so this may be a read error. The rearrangement links TRBV24-1 to TRBJ2-5; tentatively, D is TRBD2 (6 bases). The germline gives CDR1 KGHDR, CDR2 SFDVKD. The CDR3 consists of 14 residues. CDR3 in DNA: TGTGCCACCTGTGATCGGGGGAAGAGAGAGACCCAGTACTTC. This codes for CATCDRGKRETQYF.

Note on this clonotype: The CDR3 does not close with the conserved phenylalanine or tryptophan, likely indicating a read error. V is TRBV11-3 and J is TRBJ2-1; tentative D call: TRBD2 (6 bases). Germline-derived CDR1 and CDR2 are SGHNT and YENEEA. The germline V and J ends were trimmed by 5 bases and 7 bases, with 15 bases remaining between them. The CDR3 spans 14 residues. CDR3 coding DNA: TGTGCCAGCAGCGGCCGGGAGAGGGTTAATGAGCAGTTCATC. Encoded protein: CASSGRERVNEQFI.

In regard to this clonotype: A read error may produce the germline difference seen at one junction end. The CDR3 bases are TGTACCAGCAGCAAGAATAGCGGACAGGGACTAGCCAAAAACACTCAGTACTTC. Its translation: CTSSKNSGQGLAKNTQYF. The chain uses TRBV12-3 or TRBV12-4 and TRBJ2-4; the D gene is possibly TRBD2 (9 bases). The CDR3 covers 18 residues.

This clonotype was detected only a few times. A much larger clonotype is one base distant, so this may be a read error. V is TRBV6-6 and J is TRBJ2-7; D might be TRBD1 (7 bases). Germline-derived CDR1 and CDR2 are MNHNY and SVGAGI (reference sequence). The CDR3 loop spans 13 amino acids. The CDR3 DNA reads TGTGTCAGCAGTTACTCAGGGGGGAACGAGCAGTACTTC. Amino acids: CVSSYSGGNEQYF.

In regard to this clonotype: A much larger clone differs by one base, so this may be a read error. The V gene is TRBV28, the J gene TRBJ2-7, with D possibly called TRBD1 or TRBD2 (5 bases each). From germline, CDR1 is MDHEN and CDR2 SYDVKM. Trimming removed 9 bases from V and 0 bases from J, with 15 bases in between. The CDR3 spans 14 residues. CDR3 amino acids: CARDGAGSSYEQYF. The CDR3 DNA is TGTGCCAGAGATGGGGCAGGGAGCTCCTACGAGCAGTACTTC. Using reference TRBV28 and TRBJ2-7 for the parts outside the CDR3, the full variable domain is DVKVTQSSRYLVKRTGEKVFLECVQDMDHENMFWYRQDPGLGLRLIYFSYDVKMKEKGDIPEGYSVSREKKERFSLILESASTNQTSMYLCARDGAGSSYEQYFGPGTRLTVT.

Comments on this clonotype: Germline is not matched at one junction end, which may reflect a read error. The rearrangement links TRBV11-3 to TRBJ2-7, with TRBD1 identical over 7 bases. The CDR3 consists of 13 residues. Per germline, CDR1 SGHNT and CDR2 YENEEA. CDR3 in amino acids: CASSMIGGNEQYF. CDR3 DNA: TGCGCCAGCAGCATGATAGGGGGCAACGAGCAGTACTTC.

As regards this clonotype: At one end, the junction sequence differs from germline, possibly due to a read error. The chain couples TRBV6-6 to TRBJ1-5; 7 nucleotides line up with TRBD1. Germline V lookup: CDR1 MNHNY, CDR2 SVGAGI (reference sequence). This CDR3 comprises 15 residues. The CDR3 region has the DNA TGTGCCAGCAGGTCGGGGACAGAGAAAAATCAGCCTCAGCATTTT. Translating it yields CASRSGTEKNQPQHF.

Worth noting for this clonotype: This likely comes from a read error, as the CDR3 has no conserved phenylalanine or tryptophan at its end. The V call is TRBV18, the J call TRBJ1-2; possible D gene TRBD1, 5 bases. Germline V gene data show CDR1 as KGHSH and CDR2 as LQKENI. This CDR3 has 15 amino acids. Trimming took 7 bases from V and 3 from J, leaving 18 bases between them. The CDR3 reads CASLPKGPGDYGYTI. The CDR3 nucleotides read TGTGCCAGCTTACCGAAGGGACCGGGGGACTATGGCTACACCATC.

On this clonotype: A read error may account for a junction end that differs from germline. This chain joins TRBV12-3 or TRBV12-4 and TRBJ2-7; 7 bases are a match to TRBD2. CDR3 length: 17 amino acids. The CDR3 is CTSSKPYFGGRSYEQYF. Written as DNA, the CDR3 is TGTACCAGCAGCAAACCCTACTTTGGCGGGAGATCCTACGAGCAGTACTTC.

Ten or more counts support this clonotype. The genes are TRBV11-2 and TRBJ1-3; no clear D gene. Germline V lookup: CDR1 SGHAT, CDR2 FQNNGV. The CDR3 has 19 residues. V lost 4 bases, J lost 0 bases, and 22 bases lay in between. The CDR3 coding sequence is TGTGCCAGCAGCTACTCCCCAGCAGGTCGGCGGGCCTCTGGAAACACCATATATTTT. Protein sequence: CASSYSPAGRRASGNTIYF.

Worth noting for this clonotype: The CDR3 does not close with the conserved phenylalanine or tryptophan, likely indicating a read error. V is TRBV4-1 and J is TRBJ1-2; D not certain. Germline CDR1 is MGHRA and CDR2 is YSYEKL. The CDR3 extends over 14 amino acids. As DNA, the CDR3 is TGCGCTAGCAGCCAACATCGGCCGGGCGGAAGCTACACCATC. It codes for CASSQHRPGGSYTI.

There are many counts of this clonotype. The V and J genes are TRBV5-1 and TRBJ2-2, with a weak D call TRBD2 (5 bases). Trimming stripped 5 bases from V and 1 base from J, with 9 bases between. The CDR3 covers 14 residues. Germline V gene lookup returns CDR1 SGHRS and CDR2 YFSETQ. This chain's CDR3 is CASREGGNTGELFF. The CDR3, as DNA: TGCGCCAGCAGAGAGGGCGGGAACACCGGGGAGCTGTTTTTT.

This sequence joins TRBV5-1 and TRBJ2-7; TRBD1 might be the D (6 bases). Germline V CDR1 and CDR2: SGHRS, YFSETQ. V was shortened by 5 bases and J by 2 bases, with 20 bases between the two germline ends. The CDR3 sequence is 16 residues long. The CDR3 nucleotides are TGCGCCAGCAGACAGGGCCCCGGGACGGTTACCTACGAGCAGTACTTC. Residues: CASRQGPGTVTYEQYF. Full variable domain (rest looked up from reference TRBV5-1 and TRBJ2-7): KAGVTQTPRYLIKTRGQQVTLSCSPISGHRSVSWYQQTPGQGLQFLFEYFSETQRNKGNFPGRFSGRQFSNSRSEMNVSTLELGDSALYLCASRQGPGTVTYEQYFGPGTRLTVT.

Details on this clonotype: At one of its ends the junction is not consistent with the germline gene, which may arise from a read error. This rearrangement joins TRBV11-2 to TRBJ2-1; 9 nucleotides agree with TRBD2. Looked up from germline, CDR1 is SGHAT and CDR2 is FQNNGV. The CDR3 runs 16 residues. The CDR3 region is CASKPTSGGNYNEQFF. CDR3 nucleotide sequence: TGTGCAAGCAAGCCGACTAGCGGTGGAAACTACAATGAGCAGTTCTTC.

In the case of this clonotype: One base away lies a much larger clone, so this may be a sequencing read error. The rearrangement links TRBV7-8 to TRBJ1-2; D unresolved. Germline CDR1 and CDR2: SGHVS and FQNEAQ. V shed 7 bases and J shed 4 bases, with 16 bases lying between them. The CDR3 consists of 14 residues. CDR3 protein: CASTSLTSSYGYTF. CDR3 nucleotide sequence: TGTGCCAGCACCTCTCTTACGAGCTCCTATGGCTACACCTTC.

In its sample, this clonotype was seen once. An end of the junction does not agree with germline; a read error may underlie this. V gene TRBV7-8 combines with J gene TRBJ2-1; 12 positions agree with TRBD2. Germline V gives CDR1 SGHVS, CDR2 FQNEAQ. CDR3 length: 17 residues. CDR3 in amino acids: CTSSLAKTSGSYNEQFF. Written as DNA, the CDR3 is TGTACCAGCAGCTTAGCGAAGACTAGCGGGAGCTACAATGAGCAGTTCTTC.